Following are 3 T cell receptor beta chains from one sample sequenced in a study of cytomegalovirus exposure and HLA in healthy donors. PCR primers comprised 60 Vbeta and 13 Jbeta primers. The table came from immunoSEQ multiplex PCR; TCRdb's copy has only in-frame clones and leaves some out. The table includes 120,000 to 150,000 clones, roughly 82% detected once. What was sequenced was PBMCs. These receptors were collected from a young man in good health and CMV-seropositive.

The CDR3 spells CASSRDRASDTQYF. DNA for the CDR3: TGTGCCAGCAGTAGAGACAGGGCCTCGGATACGCAGTATTTT. This chain uses TRBV6-4 with TRBJ2-3; 7 bases map to TRBD1. The J segment lost 6 bases and the V segment lost 5 bases, leaving 8 bases of the junction unmatched. The CDR3 loop spans 14 amino acids. Germline V CDR1 and CDR2: MRHNA, SNTAGT.

This chain connects TRBV5-1 to TRBJ1-2; no clear D. Germline CDR1 is SGHRS and CDR2 is YFSETQ. This CDR3 spans 16 amino acids. Trimming took 5 bases from V and 8 from J, leaving 25 bases between them. This CDR3 is CASSGGGVAEISGYTF. In DNA, the CDR3 is TGCGCCAGCAGTGGCGGTGGGGTAGCGGAAATCTCGGGCTACACCTTC.

CDR3 residues: CASSLGLAGGLTDTQYF. The CDR3 coding sequence is TGCGCCAGCAGCCTGGGACTAGCGGGAGGACTCACAGATACGCAGTATTTT. This chain connects TRBV5-1 to TRBJ2-3; 15 nucleotides align to TRBD2. The V segment lost 4 bases and the J segment 2 bases; nucleotides outside the gene matches: 5. CDR3 length equals 17 residues. Per the germline V gene, CDR1 is SGHRS and CDR2 is YFSETQ.